This T cell receptor (beta chain) stems from a study of post-analysis software for immune sequencing data. On this clonotype: Its antigen is still unknown.

Notes on the study in general: In patients, TRBV5-6, TRBV5-1 and TRBV20-1 belonged to roughly 5 TRBV segments found more frequently than in controls.

This CDR3 is built from 15 residues. The V gene's germline CDR1 is WNHNN and CDR2 SYGVQD (reference sequence). The germline V and J ends were trimmed by 2 bases and 1 base, with 9 bases remaining between them. Included in the TCR beta cDNA libraries were unique molecular identifiers. TCRdb reprocessed the PCR reads with MiXCR, giving one entry per CDR3 protein. The profile shows 450,000 to 650,000 distinct CDR3 sequences, roughly 40% of them singletons. The sequence was obtained from a girl between 10 and 17 years old with multiple sclerosis. The chain is built from TRBV10-1 and TRBJ2-1; D remains ambiguous. Sequencing used blood. CDR3 bases: TGCGCCAGCAGTGAGGATTCTACTTCCTACAATGAGCAGTTCTTC. It encodes CASSEDSTSYNEQFF.